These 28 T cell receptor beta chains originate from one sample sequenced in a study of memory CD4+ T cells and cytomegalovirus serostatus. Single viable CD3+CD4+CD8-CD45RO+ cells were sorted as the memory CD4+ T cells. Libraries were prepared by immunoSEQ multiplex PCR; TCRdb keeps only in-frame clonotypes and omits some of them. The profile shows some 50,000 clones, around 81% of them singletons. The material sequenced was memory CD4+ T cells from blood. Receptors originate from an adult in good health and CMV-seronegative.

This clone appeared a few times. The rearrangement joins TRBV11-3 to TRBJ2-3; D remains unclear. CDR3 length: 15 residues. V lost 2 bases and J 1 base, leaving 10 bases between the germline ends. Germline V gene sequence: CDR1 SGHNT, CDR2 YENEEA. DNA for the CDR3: TGTGCCAGCAGCTTATCAATTGTGGGCACAGATACGCAGTATTTT. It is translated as CASSLSIVGTDTQYF.

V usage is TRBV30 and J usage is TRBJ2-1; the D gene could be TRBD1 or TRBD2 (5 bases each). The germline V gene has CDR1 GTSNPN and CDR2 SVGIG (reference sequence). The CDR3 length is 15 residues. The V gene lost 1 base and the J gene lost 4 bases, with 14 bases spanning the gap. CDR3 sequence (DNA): TGTGCCTGGAGTGACCGGGGCCTCACGTACAATGAGCAGTTCTTC. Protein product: CAWSDRGLTYNEQFF.

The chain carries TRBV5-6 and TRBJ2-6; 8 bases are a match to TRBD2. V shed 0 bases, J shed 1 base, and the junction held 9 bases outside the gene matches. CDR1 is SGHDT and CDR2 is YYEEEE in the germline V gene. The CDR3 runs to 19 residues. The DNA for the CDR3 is TGTGCCAGCAGCTTGGCGGGAGGGAGACGAAAATCTGGGGCCAACGTCCTGACTTTC. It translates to CASSLAGGRRKSGANVLTF.

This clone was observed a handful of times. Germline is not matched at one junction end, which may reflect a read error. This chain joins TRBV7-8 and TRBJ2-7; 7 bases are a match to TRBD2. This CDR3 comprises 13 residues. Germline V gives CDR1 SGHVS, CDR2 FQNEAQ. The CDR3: CASSLGGRAGDYF. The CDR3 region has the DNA TGTGCCAGCAGCTTAGGAGGAAGGGCGGGAGATTATTTC.

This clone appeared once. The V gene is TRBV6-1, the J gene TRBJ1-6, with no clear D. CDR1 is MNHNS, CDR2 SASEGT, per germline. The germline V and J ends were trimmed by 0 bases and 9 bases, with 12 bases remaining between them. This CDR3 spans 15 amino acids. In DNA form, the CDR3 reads TGTGCCAGCAGTGAAGCCAGCCTCTTCGGTTCACCCCTCCACTTT. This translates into CASSEASLFGSPLHF.

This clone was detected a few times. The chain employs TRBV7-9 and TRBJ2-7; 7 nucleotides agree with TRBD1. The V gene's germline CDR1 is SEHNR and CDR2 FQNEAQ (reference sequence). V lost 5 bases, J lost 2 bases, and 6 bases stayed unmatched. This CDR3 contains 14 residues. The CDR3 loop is CASSRGQPAYEQYF. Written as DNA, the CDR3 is TGTGCCAGCAGCAGGGGACAGCCGGCCTACGAGCAGTACTTC.

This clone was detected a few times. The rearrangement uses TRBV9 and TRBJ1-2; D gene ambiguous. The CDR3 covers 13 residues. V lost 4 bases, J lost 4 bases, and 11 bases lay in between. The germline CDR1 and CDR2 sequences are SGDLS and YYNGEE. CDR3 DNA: TGTGCCAGCAGCCCGGACTTCACCTATGGCTACACCTTC. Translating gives CASSPDFTYGYTF. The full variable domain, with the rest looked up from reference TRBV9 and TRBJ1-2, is DSGVTQTPKHLITATGQRVTLRCSPRSGDLSVYWYQQSLDQGLQFLIQYYNGEERAKGNILERFSAQQFPDLHSELNLSSLELGDSALYFCASSPDFTYGYTFGSGTRLTVV.

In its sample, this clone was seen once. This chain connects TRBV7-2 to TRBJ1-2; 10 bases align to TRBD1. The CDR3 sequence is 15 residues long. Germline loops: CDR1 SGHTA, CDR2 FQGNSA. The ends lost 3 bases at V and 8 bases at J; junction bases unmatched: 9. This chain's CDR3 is CASSLGQGNMGGYTF. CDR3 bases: TGTGCCAGCAGCTTGGGACAGGGGAACATGGGAGGCTACACCTTC.

The CDR3 here is CASSYSDGGYGYTF. The DNA of the CDR3 is TGTGCCAGCAGTTACTCGGACGGGGGATATGGCTACACCTTC. The V and J genes are TRBV6-5 and TRBJ1-2; the D gene is possibly TRBD1 (5 bases). CDR3 length: 14 residues. Trimming removed 0 bases from V and 5 bases from J, with 10 bases in between. CDR1 and CDR2 from the germline V gene are MNHEY and SVGAGI.

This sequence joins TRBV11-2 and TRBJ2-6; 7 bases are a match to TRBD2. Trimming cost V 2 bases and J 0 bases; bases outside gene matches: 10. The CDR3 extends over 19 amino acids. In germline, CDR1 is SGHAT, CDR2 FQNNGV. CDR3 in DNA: TGTGCCAGCAGCTTATTTCCGGCTAGCGGTAGCTCTGGGGCCAACGTCCTGACTTTC. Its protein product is CASSLFPASGSSGANVLTF.

Here the CDR3 reads CASSLGRLDTEAFF. DNA of the CDR3: TGTGCCAGCAGCCTCGGCAGGTTAGACACTGAAGCTTTCTTT. The rearrangement joins TRBV5-4 to TRBJ1-1; D not certain. This CDR3 has 14 residues. The germline V and J ends were trimmed by 4 bases and 3 bases, with 13 bases remaining between them. The V gene's germline CDR1 is SGHNT and CDR2 YYREEE (reference sequence).

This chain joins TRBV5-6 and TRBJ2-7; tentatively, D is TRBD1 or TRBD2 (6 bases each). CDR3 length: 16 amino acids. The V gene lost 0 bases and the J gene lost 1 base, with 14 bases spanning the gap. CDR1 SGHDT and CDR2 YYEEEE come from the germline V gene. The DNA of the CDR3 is TGTGCCAGCAGCTTGGTACCGGGGGCTGCTTCCTACGAGCAGTACTTC. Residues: CASSLVPGAASYEQYF.

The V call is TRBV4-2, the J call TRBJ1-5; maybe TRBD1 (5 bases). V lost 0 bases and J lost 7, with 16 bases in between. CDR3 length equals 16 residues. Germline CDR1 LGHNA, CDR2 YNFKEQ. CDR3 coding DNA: TGTGCCAGCAGCCAAGATAATCGACAGACTAGCCAGCCCCAGCATTTT. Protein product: CASSQDNRQTSQPQHF.

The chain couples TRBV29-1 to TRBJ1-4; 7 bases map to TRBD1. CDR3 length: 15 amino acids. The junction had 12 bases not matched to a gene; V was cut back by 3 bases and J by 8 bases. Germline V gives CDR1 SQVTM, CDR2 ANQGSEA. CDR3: CSVEWTGVVGEKLFF. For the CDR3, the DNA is TGCAGCGTTGAGTGGACAGGTGTAGTGGGAGAAAAACTGTTTTTT.

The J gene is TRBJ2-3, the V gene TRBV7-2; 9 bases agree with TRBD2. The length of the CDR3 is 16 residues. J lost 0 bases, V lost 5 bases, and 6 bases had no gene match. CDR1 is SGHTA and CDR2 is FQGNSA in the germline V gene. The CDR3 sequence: CASSRLAGISTDTQYF. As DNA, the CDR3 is TGTGCCAGCAGCAGGCTAGCGGGGATAAGCACAGATACGCAGTATTTT.

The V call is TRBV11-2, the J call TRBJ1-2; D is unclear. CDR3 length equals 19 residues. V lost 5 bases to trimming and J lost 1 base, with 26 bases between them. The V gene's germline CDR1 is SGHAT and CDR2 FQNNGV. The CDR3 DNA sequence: TGTGCCAGCAGCCCCGAATACTCTCAGGTCGTTCGGATTAACTATGGCTACACCTTC. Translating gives CASSPEYSQVVRINYGYTF.

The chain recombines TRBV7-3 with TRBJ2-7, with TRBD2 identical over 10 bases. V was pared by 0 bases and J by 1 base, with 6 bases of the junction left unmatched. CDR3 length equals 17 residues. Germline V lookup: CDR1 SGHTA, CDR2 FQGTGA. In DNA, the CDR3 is TGTGCCAGCAGCTTAACCTTTAGCGGGGGGCAGTCCTACGAGCAGTACTTC. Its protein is CASSLTFSGGQSYEQYF.

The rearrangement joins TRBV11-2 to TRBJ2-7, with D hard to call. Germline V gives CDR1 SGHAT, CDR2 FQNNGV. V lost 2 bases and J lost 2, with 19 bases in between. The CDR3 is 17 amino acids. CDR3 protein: CASSLNSKRGLTYEQYF. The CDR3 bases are TGTGCCAGCAGCTTAAATTCGAAGCGCGGCCTGACCTACGAGCAGTACTTC.

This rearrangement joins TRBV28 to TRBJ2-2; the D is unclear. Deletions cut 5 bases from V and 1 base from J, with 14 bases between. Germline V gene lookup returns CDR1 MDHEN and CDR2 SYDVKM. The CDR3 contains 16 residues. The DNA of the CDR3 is TGTGCCAGCAGTCCGAAGAAGGCAGGGAACACCGGGGAGCTGTTTTTT. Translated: CASSPKKAGNTGELFF.

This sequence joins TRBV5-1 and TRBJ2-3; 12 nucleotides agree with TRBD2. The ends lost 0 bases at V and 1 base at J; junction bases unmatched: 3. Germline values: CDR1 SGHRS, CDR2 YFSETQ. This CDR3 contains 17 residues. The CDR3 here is CASSLEASGGGTDTQYF. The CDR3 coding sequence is TGCGCCAGCAGCTTGGAGGCTAGCGGGGGGGGCACAGATACGCAGTATTTT.

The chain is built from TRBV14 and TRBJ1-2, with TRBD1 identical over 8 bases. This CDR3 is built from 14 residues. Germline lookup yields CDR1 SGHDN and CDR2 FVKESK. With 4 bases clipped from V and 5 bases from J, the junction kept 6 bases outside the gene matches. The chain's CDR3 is CASSPRTGTYGYTF. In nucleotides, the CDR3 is TGTGCCAGCAGCCCGCGGACAGGGACTTATGGCTACACCTTC.

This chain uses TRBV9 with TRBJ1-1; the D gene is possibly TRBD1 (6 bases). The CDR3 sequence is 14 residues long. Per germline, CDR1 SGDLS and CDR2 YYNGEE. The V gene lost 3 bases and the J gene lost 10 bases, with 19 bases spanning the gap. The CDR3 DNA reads TGTGCCAGCAGCGGGGAGGGCCAGGGGAGTACAGCTTTCTTT. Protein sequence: CASSGEGQGSTAFF.

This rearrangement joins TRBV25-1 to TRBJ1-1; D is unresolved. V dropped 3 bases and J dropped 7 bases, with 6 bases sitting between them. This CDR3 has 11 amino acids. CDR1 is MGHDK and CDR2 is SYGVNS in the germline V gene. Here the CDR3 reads CASSDLYEAFF. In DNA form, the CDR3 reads TGTGCCAGCAGTGACCTTTATGAAGCTTTCTTT.

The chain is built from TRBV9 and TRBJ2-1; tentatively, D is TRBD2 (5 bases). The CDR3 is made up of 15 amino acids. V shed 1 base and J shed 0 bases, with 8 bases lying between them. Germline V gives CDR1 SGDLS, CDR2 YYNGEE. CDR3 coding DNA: TGTGCCAGCAGCGTAATCGGAGGCTCCTACAATGAGCAGTTCTTC. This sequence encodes CASSVIGGSYNEQFF. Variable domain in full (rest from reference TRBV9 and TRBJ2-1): DSGVTQTPKHLITATGQRVTLRCSPRSGDLSVYWYQQSLDQGLQFLIQYYNGEERAKGNILERFSAQQFPDLHSELNLSSLELGDSALYFCASSVIGGSYNEQFFGPGTRLTVL.

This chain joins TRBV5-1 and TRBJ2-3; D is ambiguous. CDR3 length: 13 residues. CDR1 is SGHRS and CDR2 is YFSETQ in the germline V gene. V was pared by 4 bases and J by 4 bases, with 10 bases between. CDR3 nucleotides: TGCGCCAGCAGCCTAACTTCCTCAGATACGCAGTATTTT. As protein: CASSLTSSDTQYF.

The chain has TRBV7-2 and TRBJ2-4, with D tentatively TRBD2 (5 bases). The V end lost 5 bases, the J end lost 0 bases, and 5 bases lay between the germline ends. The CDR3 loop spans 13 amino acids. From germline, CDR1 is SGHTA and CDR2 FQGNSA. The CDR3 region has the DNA TGTGCCAGCAGCGGACTAGCCAAAAACATTCAGTACTTC. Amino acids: CASSGLAKNIQYF.

The CDR3, as DNA: TGTGCCAGCAGCGTAAGCGGGACAGGGATATGGGAGACCCAGTACTTC. It codes for CASSVSGTGIWETQYF. The V and J genes are TRBV9 and TRBJ2-5; 9 bases line up with TRBD1. The CDR3 runs 16 residues. Germline lookup yields CDR1 SGDLS and CDR2 YYNGEE. V was clipped by 1 base and J by 5 bases; unmatched bases: 9.

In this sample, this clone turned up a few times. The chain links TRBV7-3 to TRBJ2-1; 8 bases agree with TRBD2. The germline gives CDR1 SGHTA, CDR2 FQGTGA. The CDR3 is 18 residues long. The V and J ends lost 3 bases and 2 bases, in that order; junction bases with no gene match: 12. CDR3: CASSFRGGHNSPYNEQFF. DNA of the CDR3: TGTGCCAGCAGCTTCCGGGGGGGCCACAATAGCCCCTACAATGAGCAGTTCTTC.